Listed below are T cell receptor beta chains from one sample, sequenced in a study of cytotoxic CD8 clonotypes in ibrutinib-treated CLL. Some clones are missing from TCRdb's copy, which holds only in-frame ones; the method was immunoSEQ multiplex PCR. The profile shows about 130,000 clones, about three quarters of them singletons. This sample comprised PBMCs, obtained after 24 months of ibrutinib treatment. Receptors were obtained from a human donor with chronic lymphocytic leukemia. CDR3s include the opening cysteine and the closing phenylalanine or tryptophan. Each record gives: CDR3 protein, CDR3 DNA, V gene, D gene, J gene, clone size. The D gene is left open where the match is weak. Some rows have no size entry. The others give once, few or many, or a class for an expanded clone.

CASILGRGFAYEQYF | TGTGCCAGCATTTTAGGCCGGGGCTTCGCCTACGAGCAGTACTTC | TRBV28 | NA | TRBJ2-7 | NA
CASSSRGATGEQFF | TGTGCCAGCAGTTCGCGGGGGGCCACGGGTGAGCAGTTCTTC | TRBV6-4 | TRBD2 | TRBJ2-1 | NA
CASSFGTGVSYEQYF | TGCGCCAGCAGCTTTGGTACAGGGGTATCCTACGAGCAGTACTTC | TRBV5-1 | TRBD1 | TRBJ2-7 | once
CASRPRGRVYGYTF | TGTGCCAGCAGACCCAGGGGGCGCGTCTATGGCTACACCTTC | TRBV6-5 | TRBD1 | TRBJ1-2 | NA
CAWSRLGGADTQYF | TGTGCCTGGAGTCGTCTGGGGGGCGCAGATACGCAGTATTTT | TRBV30 | NA | TRBJ2-3 | NA
CSVGQGVAGELFF | TGCAGCGTTGGGCAGGGGGTGGCCGGGGAGCTGTTTTTT | TRBV29-1 | TRBD1 | TRBJ2-2 | NA
CASSFRGSGHTF | TGTGCCAGCAGCTTTCGGGGGTCGGGGCACACCTTC | TRBV14 | NA | TRBJ1-2 | NA
CASSFGGSSGNTIYF | TGTGCCAGCAGTTTCGGGGGAAGCTCCGGAAACACCATATATTTT | TRBV28 | NA | TRBJ1-3 | NA
CASSPWLESYEQYF | TGTGCCAGCAGCCCCTGGTTAGAGTCCTACGAGCAGTACTTC | TRBV2 | NA | TRBJ2-7 | once
CASSFGDRAQYF | TGTGCCAGCAGTTTCGGGGACCGGGCCCAGTACTTC | TRBV28 | NA | TRBJ2-5 | NA
CASSGDGTGELFF | TGTGCCAGCTCTGGGGATGGCACCGGGGAGCTGTTTTTT | TRBV18 | NA | TRBJ2-2 | NA
CASSPRGRSTEAFF | TGTGCCAGCAGTCCCAGGGGGAGATCCACTGAAGCTTTCTTT | TRBV13 | TRBD1 | TRBJ1-1 | NA
CASSEYTNYGYTF | TGTGCCAGCAGTGAATACACCAACTATGGCTACACCTTC | TRBV25-1 | NA | TRBJ1-2 | few
CASSLGAGGRRNNEQFF | TGTGCCAGCAGTTTGGGGGCGGGAGGCCGGAGGAACAATGAGCAGTTCTTC | TRBV28 | TRBD2 | TRBJ2-1 | few
CASSLWRGTGGTFSNQPQHF | TGTGCCAGCAGTTTATGGAGGGGGACAGGGGGAACTTTTAGCAATCAGCCCCAGCATTTT | TRBV28 | TRBD1 | TRBJ1-5 | NA
CASRGSPQETQYF | TGTGCCAGCAGGGGTTCCCCCCAAGAGACCCAGTACTTC | TRBV28 | NA | TRBJ2-5 | NA
CATSREQGWGQGYEQYF | TGTGCCACCAGCAGGGAACAAGGGTGGGGTCAGGGGTACGAGCAGTACTTC | TRBV15 | NA | TRBJ2-7 | NA
CASSLSGGSYNEQFF | TGTGCCAGCAGCCTCAGCGGGGGCTCCTACAATGAGCAGTTCTTC | TRBV5-5 | TRBD2 | TRBJ2-1 | once
CASSLGWAQGHEQYF | TGTGCCAGTAGTCTTGGTTGGGCGCAGGGCCACGAGCAGTACTTC | TRBV19 | NA | TRBJ2-7 | NA
CASSQQGTDGYTF | TGTGCCAGCTCACAGCAGGGGACCGACGGCTACACCTTC | TRBV18 | NA | TRBJ1-2 | NA
CASSYFPTGSYGYTF | TGTGCCAGCAGTTACTTCCCGACAGGCTCCTATGGCTACACCTTC | TRBV6-5 | NA | TRBJ1-2 | NA
CASSLGTGGYNEQFF | TGTGCCAGCAGCTTAGGGACAGGGGGCTACAATGAGCAGTTCTTC | TRBV11-3 | TRBD1 | TRBJ2-1 | NA
CASSQGQSTDTQYF | TGCGCCAGCAGCCAAGGGCAAAGCACAGATACGCAGTATTTT | TRBV4-3 | NA | TRBJ2-3 | few
CASSEGQANYGYTF | TGTGCCAGCAGTGAGGGACAGGCTAACTATGGCTACACCTTC | TRBV2 | TRBD1 | TRBJ1-2 | NA
CASSLGVGGGYGYTF | TGCGCCAGCAGCTTGGGAGTGGGGGGCGGCTATGGCTACACCTTC | TRBV5-1 | NA | TRBJ1-2 | NA
CASSRAPSTGELFF | TGTGCCAGCAGCAGAGCCCCGTCCACCGGGGAGCTGTTTTTT | TRBV27 | NA | TRBJ2-2 | NA
CASSPPGLAVANEQFF | TGTGCCAGCAGCCCCCCGGGACTAGCGGTCGCCAATGAGCAGTTCTTC | TRBV9 | TRBD2 | TRBJ2-1 | NA
CASSPRATGRDNEKLFF | TGTGCCAGCTCACCCCGGGCCACAGGCCGCGATAATGAAAAACTGTTTTTT | TRBV18 | NA | TRBJ1-4 | NA
CATDSSSYNEQFF | TGCGCCACCGACTCTAGCTCCTACAATGAGCAGTTCTTC | TRBV10-2 | NA | TRBJ2-1 | many
CASWGARPYGYTF | TGTGCCAGCTGGGGGGCGCGTCCCTATGGCTACACCTTC | TRBV6-1 | NA | TRBJ1-2 | NA
CAISESQYEQYF | TGTGCCATCAGTGAGTCCCAGTACGAGCAGTACTTC | TRBV10-3 | NA | TRBJ2-7 | NA
CASSLTWGLAGVQQYF | TGTGCCAGCAGCTTAACGTGGGGACTAGCGGGAGTGCAGCAGTACTTC | TRBV7-3 | TRBD2 | TRBJ2-7 | NA
CASSLAAGLYGYTF | TGTGCCAGCAGCTTAGCGGCAGGGCTCTATGGCTACACCTTC | TRBV7-2 | NA | TRBJ1-2 | many
CASSQGGATWGTQYF | TGTGCCAGCAGCCAAGGGGGGGCCACCTGGGGGACCCAGTACTTC | TRBV4-2 | NA | TRBJ2-5 | NA
CASSLFLGTGVSDTQYF | TGTGCCAGCAGCTTGTTCCTCGGGACAGGGGTGTCAGATACGCAGTATTTT | TRBV5-4 | TRBD1 | TRBJ2-3 | NA
CASSSLGNEQFF | TGTGCCAGCAGCTCTCTGGGCAATGAGCAGTTCTTC | TRBV5-6 | NA | TRBJ2-1 | NA
CASSLGDGGFGELFF | TGTGCTAGCAGCTTAGGCGACGGGGGATTCGGGGAGCTGTTTTTT | TRBV7-7 | NA | TRBJ2-2 | NA
CASMMLAGGGGEQYF | TGTGCCAGCATGATGCTAGCGGGAGGAGGAGGCGAGCAGTACTTC | TRBV2 | TRBD2 | TRBJ2-7 | NA
CASSLMPDTQYF | TGTGCCAGCAGTTTAATGCCAGATACGCAGTATTTT | TRBV28 | NA | TRBJ2-3 | once
CATSREEAAPLHF | TGTGCCACCAGCAGAGAGGAGGCCGCACCCCTCCACTTT | TRBV15 | NA | TRBJ1-6 | NA
CASGEGDTQYF | TGTGCCAGCGGGGAGGGAGATACGCAGTATTTT | TRBV7-9 | TRBD2 | TRBJ2-3 | few
CASSLGLAGGPGQETQYF | TGTGCCAGCAGCTTAGGGTTAGCGGGGGGGCCTGGGCAAGAGACCCAGTACTTC | TRBV7-2 | TRBD2 | TRBJ2-5 | once
CASSWDLTGNGYTF | TGTGCCAGCAGTTGGGACCTAACTGGGAATGGCTACACCTTC | TRBV6-6 | NA | TRBJ1-2 | NA
CASSWPGNTIYF | TGTGCCAGTAGTTGGCCCGGAAACACCATATATTTT | TRBV19 | NA | TRBJ1-3 | NA
CASRGQLSGNTIYF | TGTGCCAGCAGAGGACAGCTCTCTGGAAACACCATATATTTT | TRBV28 | NA | TRBJ1-3 | NA
CASSLSLEIAEAFF | TGCGCCAGCAGCTTGTCGCTGGAGATTGCTGAAGCTTTCTTT | TRBV5-1 | NA | TRBJ1-1 | once
CASSHGTPGEQYF | TGTGCCAGCAGCCACGGGACACCCGGGGAGCAGTACTTC | TRBV7-3 | NA | TRBJ2-7 | NA
CASSQEGLAPTSSYNEQFF | TGCGCCAGCAGCCAAGAGGGACTAGCGCCCACCAGCTCCTACAATGAGCAGTTCTTC | TRBV4-1 | TRBD2 | TRBJ2-1 | NA
CASSWGQGQNEQYF | TGCGCCAGCAGCTGGGGACAGGGACAGAACGAGCAGTACTTC | TRBV5-1 | TRBD1 | TRBJ2-7 | NA
CASSLEGRGGEKLFF | TGTGCCAGCAGCTTAGAGGGCAGGGGAGGCGAAAAACTGTTTTTT | TRBV7-8 | NA | TRBJ1-4 | NA
CASSFGVYNEQFF | TGTGCCAGCAGCTTTGGGGTCTACAATGAGCAGTTCTTC | TRBV12-1 | NA | TRBJ2-1 | NA
CASSTGLAQTYEQYF | TGCGCCAGCAGCACAGGACTAGCGCAGACCTACGAGCAGTACTTC | TRBV5-1 | TRBD2 | TRBJ2-7 | NA
CASRGLQGMGSGNTIYF | TGTGCCAGCAGGGGGTTACAGGGGATGGGCTCTGGAAACACCATATATTTT | TRBV27 | TRBD1 | TRBJ1-3 | NA
CASSLRPTGEQYF | TGTGCCAGCAGTTTACGACCTACTGGCGAGCAGTACTTC | TRBV27 | NA | TRBJ2-7 | NA
CASSLTGTPNTEAFF | TGTGCCAGCAGTCTAACCGGGACACCGAACACTGAAGCTTTCTTT | TRBV27 | NA | TRBJ1-1 | NA
CAWSAPGSQPQHF | TGTGCCTGGAGTGCCCCCGGGTCGCAGCCCCAGCATTTT | TRBV30 | NA | TRBJ1-5 | NA
CASSLLGGSAETQYF | TGTGCCAGCAGCTTACTTGGGGGGTCGGCGGAGACCCAGTACTTC | TRBV7-8 | NA | TRBJ2-5 | NA
CASSLGAAVGYTF | TGTGCCAGCAGCTTAGGAGCGGCCGTGGGCTACACCTTC | TRBV7-9 | NA | TRBJ1-2 | NA
CASSPGPSGDTQYF | TGTGCCAGCAGCCCCGGCCCCTCGGGAGATACGCAGTATTTT | TRBV9 | NA | TRBJ2-3 | NA
CASSLAGGGSPLHF | TGTGCCAGCAGCTTGGCCGGGGGCGGTTCACCCCTCCACTTT | TRBV5-6 | NA | TRBJ1-6 | NA